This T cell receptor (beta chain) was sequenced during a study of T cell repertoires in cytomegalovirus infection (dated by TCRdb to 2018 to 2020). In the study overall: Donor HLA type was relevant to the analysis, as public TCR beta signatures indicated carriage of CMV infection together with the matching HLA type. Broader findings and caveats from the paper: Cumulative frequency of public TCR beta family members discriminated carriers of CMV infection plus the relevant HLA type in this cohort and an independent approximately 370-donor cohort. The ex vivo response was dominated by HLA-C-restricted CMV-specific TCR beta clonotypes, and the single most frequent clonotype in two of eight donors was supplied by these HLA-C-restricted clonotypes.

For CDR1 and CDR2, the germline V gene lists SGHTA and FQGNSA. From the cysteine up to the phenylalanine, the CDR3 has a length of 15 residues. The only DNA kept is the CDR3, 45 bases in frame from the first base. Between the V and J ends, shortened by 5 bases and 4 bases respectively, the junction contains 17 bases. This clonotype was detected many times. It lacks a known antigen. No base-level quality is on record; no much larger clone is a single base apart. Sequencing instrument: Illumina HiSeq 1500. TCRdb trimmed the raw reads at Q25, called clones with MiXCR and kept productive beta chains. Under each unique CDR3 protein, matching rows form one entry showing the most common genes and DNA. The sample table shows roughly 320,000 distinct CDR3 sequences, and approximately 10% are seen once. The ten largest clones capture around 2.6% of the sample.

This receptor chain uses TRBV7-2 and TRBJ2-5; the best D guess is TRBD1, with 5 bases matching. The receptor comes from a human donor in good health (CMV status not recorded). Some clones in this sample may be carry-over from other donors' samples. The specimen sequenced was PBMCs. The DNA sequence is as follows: TGTGCCAGCAGCCCTAATCAGGGCGGTGGAGAGACCCAGTACTTC. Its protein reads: CASSPNQGGGETQYF. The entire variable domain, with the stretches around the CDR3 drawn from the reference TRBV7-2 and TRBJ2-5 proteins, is GAGVSQSPSNKVTEKGKDVELRCDPISGHTALYWYRQSLGQGLEFLIYFQGNSAPDKSGLPSDRFSAERTGGSVSTLTIQRTQQEDSAVYLCASSPNQGGGETQYFGPGTRLLVL.